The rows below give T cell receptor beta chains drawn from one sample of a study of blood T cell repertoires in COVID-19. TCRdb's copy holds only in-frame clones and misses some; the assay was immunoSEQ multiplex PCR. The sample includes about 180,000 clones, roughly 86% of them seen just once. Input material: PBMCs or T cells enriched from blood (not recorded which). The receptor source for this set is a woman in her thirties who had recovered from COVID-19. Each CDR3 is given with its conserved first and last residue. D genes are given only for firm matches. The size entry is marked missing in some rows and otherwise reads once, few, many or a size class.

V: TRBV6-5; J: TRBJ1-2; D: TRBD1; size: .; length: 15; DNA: TGTGCCAGCAGTTACACTAATACAGGGGGCCGTGGCTACACCTTC; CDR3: CASSYTNTGGRGYTF
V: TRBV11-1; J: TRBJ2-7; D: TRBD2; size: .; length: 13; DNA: TGTGCCAGCAGCTTATCTCTAGCGGCCGAGCAGTACTTC; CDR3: CASSLSLAAEQYF
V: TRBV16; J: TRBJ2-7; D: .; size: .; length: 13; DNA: TGTGCCAGCAGCCTGGACAGCTCCTACGAGCAGTACTTC; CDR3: CASSLDSSYEQYF
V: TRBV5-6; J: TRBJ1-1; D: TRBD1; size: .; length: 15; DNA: TGTGCCAGCAGCTACAGGGGGTTCGGTGGTACTGAAGCTTTCTTT; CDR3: CASSYRGFGGTEAFF
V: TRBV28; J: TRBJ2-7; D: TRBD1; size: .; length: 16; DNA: TGTGCCAGCAGTTCTCCCATTGGGACAGGGGGCCGCGAGCAGTACTTC; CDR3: CASSSPIGTGGREQYF
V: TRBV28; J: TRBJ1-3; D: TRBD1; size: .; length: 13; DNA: TGTGCCAGCAGTTCCTTCCTCGGAGACAGGGGACGTTTT; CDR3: CASSSFLGDRGRF
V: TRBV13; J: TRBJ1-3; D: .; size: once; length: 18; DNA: TGTGCCAGCAGCCCCCGAGGGGAGGTTCCTCCCTCTGGAAACACCATATATTTT; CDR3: CASSPRGEVPPSGNTIYF
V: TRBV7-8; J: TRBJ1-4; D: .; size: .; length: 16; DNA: TGTGCCAGCAGCTTATTGAGGAGGGGCATGATGAAGAAACTGTTTTTT; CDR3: CASSLLRRGMMKKLFF
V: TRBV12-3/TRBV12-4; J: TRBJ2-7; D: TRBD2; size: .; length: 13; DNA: TGTGCCAGCAGAGGGACTAGCGGCTACGAGCAGTACTTC; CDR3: CASRGTSGYEQYF
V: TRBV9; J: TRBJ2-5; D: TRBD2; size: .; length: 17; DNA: TGTGCCAGCAGCCCGACGCGGGGAGGGGAGCGCGGAGAGACCCAGTACTTC; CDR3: CASSPTRGGERGETQYF
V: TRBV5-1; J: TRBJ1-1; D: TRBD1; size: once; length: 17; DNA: TGCGCCAGCAGCTTGGCCGCCGGGACAGGGATAAGTACTGAAGCTTTCTTT; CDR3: CASSLAAGTGISTEAFF
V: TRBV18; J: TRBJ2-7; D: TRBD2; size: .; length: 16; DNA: TGTGCCAGCTCACAGATGAAAGCGGGAGGGCCGCGGGAGCAGTACTTC; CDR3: CASSQMKAGGPREQYF
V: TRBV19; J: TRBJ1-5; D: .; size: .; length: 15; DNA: TGTGCCAGTAGTATCGATGGACAGACCAATCAGCCCCAGCATTTT; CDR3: CASSIDGQTNQPQHF
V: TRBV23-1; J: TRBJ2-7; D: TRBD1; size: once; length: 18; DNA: TGCGCCAGCAGTCCCCGGGCAGGGGGCGTAGGGACAACCTACGAGCAGTACTTC; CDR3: CASSPRAGGVGTTYEQYF
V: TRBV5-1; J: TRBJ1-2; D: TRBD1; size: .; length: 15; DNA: TGCGCCAGCAGCCTGACAGGGGGAGCTAACTATGGCTACACCTTC; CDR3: CASSLTGGANYGYTF
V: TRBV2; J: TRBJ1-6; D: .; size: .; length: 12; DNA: TGTGCCAGCAGGGTAGATAATTCACCCCTCCACTTT; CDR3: CASRVDNSPLHF
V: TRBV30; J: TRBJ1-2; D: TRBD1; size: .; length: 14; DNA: TGTGCCTGGATTCGACAGGGGGCCTACTATGGCTACACCTTC; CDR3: CAWIRQGAYYGYTF
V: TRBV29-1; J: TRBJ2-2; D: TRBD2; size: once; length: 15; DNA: TGCAGCGTTGTTCTAGCGGGAGGACAAACCGGGGAGCTGTTTTTT; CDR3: CSVVLAGGQTGELFF
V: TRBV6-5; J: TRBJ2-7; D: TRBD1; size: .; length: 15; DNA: TGTGCCAGCAGAGAGGACAGGGCAAACTCCTACGAGCAGTACTTC; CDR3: CASREDRANSYEQYF
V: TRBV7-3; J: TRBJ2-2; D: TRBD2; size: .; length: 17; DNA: TGTGCCAGCAGCTTAAACCGTAGGGAGGGGAACACCGGGGAGCTGTTTTTT; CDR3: CASSLNRREGNTGELFF
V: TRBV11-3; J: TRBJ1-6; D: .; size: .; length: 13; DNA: TGTGCCAGCAGCTTAGATTCGAATTCACCCCTCCACTTT; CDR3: CASSLDSNSPLHF
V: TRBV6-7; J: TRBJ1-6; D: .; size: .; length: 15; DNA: TGTGCCAGCAGTTTTTCAGGGAAGTGGAATTCACCCCTCCACTTT; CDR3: CASSFSGKWNSPLHF
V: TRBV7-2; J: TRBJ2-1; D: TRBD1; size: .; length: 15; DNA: TGTGCCAGCAGCCCGCGACAGGGCACCTACAATGAGCAGTTCTTC; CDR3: CASSPRQGTYNEQFF
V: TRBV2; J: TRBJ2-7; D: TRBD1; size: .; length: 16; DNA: TGTGCCAGCAGTGAACGGCCGGTCTTAGGACAGGGGATCACGTACTTC; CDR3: CASSERPVLGQGITYF
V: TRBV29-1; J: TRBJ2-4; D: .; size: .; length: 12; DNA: TGCAGCGGTATTGGGGACTCGAACATTCAGTACTTC; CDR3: CSGIGDSNIQYF
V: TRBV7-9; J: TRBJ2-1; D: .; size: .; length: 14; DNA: TGTGCCAGCAGCCCAAGGGACTGGGGGGATGAGCAGTTCTTC; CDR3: CASSPRDWGDEQFF
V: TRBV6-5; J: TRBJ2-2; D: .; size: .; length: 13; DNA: TGTGCCAGCTTATCTCAGGTCACCGGGGAGCTGTTTTTT; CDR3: CASLSQVTGELFF
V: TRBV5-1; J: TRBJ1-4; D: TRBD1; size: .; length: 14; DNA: TGCGCCAGCAGCTTGACAGGGGGGAATGAAAAACTGTTTTTT; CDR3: CASSLTGGNEKLFF
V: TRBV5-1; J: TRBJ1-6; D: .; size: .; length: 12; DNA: TGCGCCAGCAGCGTATTAGGACAGCTCAAATTCTTT; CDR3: CASSVLGQLKFF
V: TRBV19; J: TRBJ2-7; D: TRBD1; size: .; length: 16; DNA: TGTGCCAGTAGTATATTCCAAGGACAGGGCTCCTACGAGCAGTACTTC; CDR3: CASSIFQGQGSYEQYF
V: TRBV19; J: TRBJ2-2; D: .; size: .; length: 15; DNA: TGTGCCAGTAGTATAGAGTCCACGAACACCGGGGAGCTGTTTTTT; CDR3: CASSIESTNTGELFF
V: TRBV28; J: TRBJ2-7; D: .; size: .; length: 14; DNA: TGTGCCTCCCTGGCGGGTCAGACCTCCTACGAGCAGTACTTC; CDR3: CASLAGQTSYEQYF
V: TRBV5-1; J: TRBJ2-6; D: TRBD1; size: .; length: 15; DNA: TGCGCCAGCAGCTCGACAGGGGCTGGGGCCAACGTCCTGACTTTC; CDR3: CASSSTGAGANVLTF
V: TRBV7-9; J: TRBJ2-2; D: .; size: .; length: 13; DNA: TGTGCCAGCAGCCCCCTTTTCACCGGGGAGCTGTTTTTT; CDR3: CASSPLFTGELFF
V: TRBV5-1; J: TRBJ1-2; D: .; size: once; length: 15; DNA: TGCGCCAGCAGCTTGGCGGCAGGGATTGTGGCGGGCTACACCTTC; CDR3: CASSLAAGIVAGYTF